One sample yielded the 13 T cell receptor beta chains listed below, sequenced in a study of cytomegalovirus exposure and HLA in healthy donors (TCRdb year 2017). Library method: the immunoSEQ multiplex PCR assay. For the multiplex PCR, a mixture combining 60 forward primers for TCR Vbeta segments and 13 reverse primers for TCR Jbeta segments was used. This is the immuneACCESS table as TCRdb keeps it, with only in-frame sequences that have V and J called. A part of the clones is gone; compared with another copy, unresolved V genes explain less than half, and the rest is unexplained. The sample table records about 240,000 clones; roughly 85% of these occur just once. The biggest ten clones account for 0.2% to 0.25% of the sample. Sequenced material: PBMCs. The receptors were sampled from a girl between 2 and 10 years old in good health and CMV-seronegative.

The chain recombines TRBV2 with TRBJ1-2; 9 bases agree with TRBD1. With V trimmed by 7 bases and J by 4 bases, 16 bases remained unmatched. In germline, CDR1 is SNHLY, CDR2 FYNNEI. The CDR3 runs to 17 residues. The CDR3 sequence: CASTLTLGQGPFYGYTF. The CDR3 DNA is TGTGCCAGCACCCTGACCCTCGGACAGGGGCCTTTCTATGGCTACACCTTC.

The chain employs TRBV18 and TRBJ1-2, with 11 bases matching TRBD1. CDR1 and CDR2 (germline): KGHSH, LQKENI. This CDR3 is built from 15 residues. V lost 3 bases and J lost 4; bases outside the gene matches: 4. Here the CDR3 DNA reads TGTGCCAGCTCACCCTCCGGGACAGGGGGCTATGGCTACACCTTC. Its translation: CASSPSGTGGYGYTF. Full variable domain (outside the CDR3, taken from reference TRBV18 and TRBJ1-2): NAGVMQNPRHLVRRRGQEARLRCSPMKGHSHVYWYRQLPEEGLKFMVYLQKENIIDESGMPKERFSAEFPKEGPSILRIQQVVRGDSAAYFCASSPSGTGGYGYTFGSGTRLTVV.

The rearrangement uses TRBV10-3 and TRBJ1-6; no clear D. This CDR3 comprises 15 residues. Germline CDR1 reads ENHRY; CDR2 reads SYGVKD. Between the trimmed V and J ends, which lost 0 bases and 7 bases, there was a span of 10 bases. The CDR3 region is CAISESWARNSPLHF. The CDR3 DNA follows: TGTGCCATCAGTGAGTCTTGGGCACGGAATTCACCCCTCCACTTT.

The chain couples TRBV7-3 to TRBJ1-1; unclear D gene. Germline V gives CDR1 SGHTA, CDR2 FQGTGA. The CDR3 sequence is 13 residues long. Trimming stripped 3 bases from V and 1 base from J, with 6 bases between. In nucleotides, the CDR3 is TGTGCCAGCAGCTTCTCGGGGAACACTGAAGCTTTCTTT. Its translation is CASSFSGNTEAFF.

This clone was observed a few times. The chain combines TRBV4-2 with TRBJ2-3, with D possibly TRBD2 on 6 matching bases. The germline V and J ends were trimmed by 3 bases and 3 bases, with 13 bases remaining between them. Germline loops: CDR1 LGHNA, CDR2 YNFKEQ. The CDR3 covers 15 residues. CDR3 DNA sequence: TGTGCCAGCAGCCACCGACTAGAGCGGACAGATACGCAGTATTTT. This codes for CASSHRLERTDTQYF.

This chain connects TRBV30 to TRBJ2-7; the D gene is possibly TRBD2 (6 bases). The germline gives CDR1 GTSNPN, CDR2 SVGIG (reference sequence). The ends were cut back, 1 base at V and 1 base at J, with 17 bases in the middle. The CDR3 length is 16 residues. For the CDR3, the DNA is TGTGCCTGGAGTGGCCCTGGAGGGGTTGTATCCTACGAGCAGTACTTC. It yields the protein CAWSGPGGVVSYEQYF.

V is TRBV7-6 and J is TRBJ2-1, with TRBD2 identical over 13 bases. V was pared by 5 bases and J by 2 bases, with 12 bases of the junction left unmatched. This CDR3 has 19 amino acids. The germline V gene has CDR1 SGHVS and CDR2 FNYEAQ. Here the CDR3 reads CASSNGGTSGEGAYNEQFF. The DNA for the CDR3 is TGTGCCAGCAGCAACGGGGGGACTAGCGGGGAAGGCGCCTACAATGAGCAGTTCTTC.

The chain carries TRBV21-1 and TRBJ2-5; the table names TRBD1, a call not compared with the DNA. TRBV21-1 is recorded as a pseudogene. CDR3 length equals 13 residues. The CDR3 DNA reads TGTGCCACCCGGACAGGGCGGAGGGAGACCCAGTACTTC. Amino acids: CATRTGRRETQYF.

The gene calls are TRBV6-1 and TRBJ1-2; D call uncertain. Per the germline V gene, CDR1 is MNHNS and CDR2 is SASEGT. This CDR3 spans 15 amino acids. Trimming took off 7 bases at V and 4 bases at J, with 19 bases between the two ends. The CDR3 sequence is CASNPYRMGLYGYTF. The DNA of the CDR3 is TGTGCCAGCAACCCGTACCGTATGGGCCTCTATGGCTACACCTTC.

The chain carries TRBV27 and TRBJ1-6, with TRBD1 matching 8 bases. Trimming at V came to 8 bases and at J to 7 bases, leaving 7 bases not matched to a gene. CDR3 length: 14 amino acids. Per the germline V gene, CDR1 is MNHEY and CDR2 is SMNVEV (reference sequence). CDR3 sequence: CASGGDRPNSPLHF. CDR3 sequence (DNA): TGTGCCAGCGGGGGGGACAGGCCCAATTCACCCCTCCACTTT.

The CDR3 sequence is CASSPNPGRTYNEQFF. As DNA, the CDR3 is TGTGCCAGCAGCCCAAATCCAGGGAGGACCTACAATGAGCAGTTCTTC. The chain links TRBV11-2 to TRBJ2-1, with D possibly being TRBD2 (6 bases). CDR3 length equals 16 residues. Between the trimmed V and J ends, which lost 5 bases and 2 bases, there was a span of 16 bases. Germline CDR1 and CDR2: SGHAT and FQNNGV.

This chain uses TRBV5-4 with TRBJ1-1, with no clear D. Germline V CDR1 and CDR2: SGHNT, YYREEE (reference sequence). The CDR3 spans 16 residues. V lost 0 bases and J 0 bases, leaving 12 bases between the germline ends. The CDR3 reads CASSLGQALMNTEAFF. The CDR3 region has the DNA TGTGCCAGCAGCTTGGGGCAGGCCCTCATGAACACTGAAGCTTTCTTT. Full variable domain (remainder filled in from reference TRBV5-4 and TRBJ1-1): ETGVTQSPTHLIKTRGQQVTLRCSSQSGHNTVSWYQQALGQGPQFIFQYYREEENGRGNFPPRFSGLQFPNYSSELNVNALELDDSALYLCASSLGQALMNTEAFFGQGTRLTVV.

The chain recombines TRBV5-4 with TRBJ2-7; D possibly corresponds to TRBD2 (6 bases). V shed 0 bases and J shed 4 bases, with 14 bases lying between them. This CDR3 has 15 amino acids. In germline, CDR1 is SGHNT, CDR2 YYREEE (reference sequence). The CDR3 bases are TGTGCCAGCAGCTTGGACCTAGCGACGGGATACGAGCAGTACTTC. This gives the protein CASSLDLATGYEQYF.